The present TCR beta chain was sequenced within a study of Graves' ophthalmopathy and Graves' hyperthyroidism. Amplified material comprised TCR beta CDR3 regions derived from RNA transcripts. First-round RT-PCR with HTBI primers preceded a second-round multiplex PCR. A single record per CDR3 protein comes from TCRdb applying MiXCR to the multiplex PCR reads. Counted here are nearly 400,000 distinct CDR3 sequences, around 17% occurring once; the ten biggest clones make up 1.6%. The germline V gene has CDR1 MNHEY and CDR2 SVGEGT. The CDR3 runs 13 residues. The J gene is TRBJ2-7, the V gene TRBV6-2 or TRBV6-3; 8 bases line up with TRBD2. The TCR sequence derives from a woman in her late teens or twenties with Graves' ophthalmopathy. Source material: peripheral blood. The CDR3 sequence: CTTSRTSYHEQYF. As DNA, the CDR3 is TGTACCACCTCCCGGACTAGCTACCACGAGCAGTACTTC.